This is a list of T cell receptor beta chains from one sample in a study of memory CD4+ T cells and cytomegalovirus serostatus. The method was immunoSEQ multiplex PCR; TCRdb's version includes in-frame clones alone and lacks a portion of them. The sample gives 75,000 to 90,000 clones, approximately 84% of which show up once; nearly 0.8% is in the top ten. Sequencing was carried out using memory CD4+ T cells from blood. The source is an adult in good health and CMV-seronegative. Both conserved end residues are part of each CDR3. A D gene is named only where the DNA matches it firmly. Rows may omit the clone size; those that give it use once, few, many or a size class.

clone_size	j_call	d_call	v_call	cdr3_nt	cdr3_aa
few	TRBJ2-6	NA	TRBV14	TGTGCCAGCAGCCAAGAAACAGGGTTTGGGGCCAACGTCCTGACTTTC	CASSQETGFGANVLTF
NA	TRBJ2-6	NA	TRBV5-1	TGCGCCAGCAGCCTGGGGGGAGGGGCCAACGTCCTGACTTTC	CASSLGGGANVLTF
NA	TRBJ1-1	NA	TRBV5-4	TGTGCCAGCAGCCCCGGACAGATCGACACTGAAGCTTTCTTT	CASSPGQIDTEAFF
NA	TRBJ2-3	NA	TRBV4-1	TGCGCCAGCAGCCAAGCAGGGGCCCCTAGCACAGATACGCAGTATTTT	CASSQAGAPSTDTQYF
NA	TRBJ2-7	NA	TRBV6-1	TGTGCCAGCAGCATAGACAGGAATACCTACGAGCAGTACTTC	CASSIDRNTYEQYF
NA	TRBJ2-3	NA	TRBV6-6	TGTGCCAGCAGTTACGGGGGATCGGTCACAGATACGCAGTATTTT	CASSYGGSVTDTQYF
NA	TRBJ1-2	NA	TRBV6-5	TGTGCCAGCAGTTACGCAACAGGAGGCGGCTACACCTTC	CASSYATGGGYTF
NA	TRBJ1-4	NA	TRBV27	TGTGCCAGCATTTCCCTGCGCACAGGTTCTGAAAAACTGTTTTTT	CASISLRTGSEKLFF
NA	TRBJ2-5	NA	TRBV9	TGTGCCAGCAGCCCAGGCCCCCGGCCGGGAGAGACCCAGTACTTC	CASSPGPRPGETQYF
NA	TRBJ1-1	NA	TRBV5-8	TGTGCCAGCAGCTTGGCCTGGGTCGCTTTCTTT	CASSLAWVAFF
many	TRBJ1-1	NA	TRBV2	TGTGCCAGCAGGCGGACAGCCCAGACTGAAGCTTTCTTT	CASRRTAQTEAFF
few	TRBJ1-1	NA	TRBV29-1	TGCAGCGTTGGTACTCAGACGAACACTGAAGCTTTCTTT	CSVGTQTNTEAFF
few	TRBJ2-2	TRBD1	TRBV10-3	TGTGCCATCAGTGCCCCGGGACAGGGTATCGGGGAGCTGTTTTTT	CAISAPGQGIGELFF
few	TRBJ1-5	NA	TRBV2	TGTGCCAGCAGTGAAAGCTCCCCTCATAGCAATCAGCCCCAGCATTTT	CASSESSPHSNQPQHF
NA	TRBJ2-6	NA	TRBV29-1	TGCAGCGTTTCAGGTTTTACTGGGGCCAACGTCCTGACTTTC	CSVSGFTGANVLTF
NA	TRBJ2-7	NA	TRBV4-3	TGCGCCAGCAGCCAAGATAGGGCTAGCGACTACGAGCAGTACTTC	CASSQDRASDYEQYF
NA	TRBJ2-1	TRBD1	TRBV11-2	TGTGCCAGCAGCCTAACAGGGGGCTCCTACAATGAGCAGTTCTTC	CASSLTGGSYNEQFF
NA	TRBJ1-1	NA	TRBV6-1	TGTGCCAGCAGCAGGACGGAGAACACTGAAGCTTTCTTT	CASSRTENTEAFF
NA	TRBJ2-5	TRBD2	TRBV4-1	TGCGCCAGCAGCCCCGAACTAGCGGGGGTTCAAGAGACCCAGTACTTC	CASSPELAGVQETQYF
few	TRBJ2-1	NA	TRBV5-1	TGCGCCAGCAGCTTGGTTGGGCAGGCTGAGCAGTTCTTC	CASSLVGQAEQFF
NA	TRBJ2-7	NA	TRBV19	TGTGCCAGTAAGGGGCAGGGCCCTACTGGCGAGCAGTACTTC	CASKGQGPTGEQYF
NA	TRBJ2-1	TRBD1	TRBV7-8	TGTGCCAGCAGCCCGAGGGACAGGTCAAATGAGCAGTTCTTC	CASSPRDRSNEQFF
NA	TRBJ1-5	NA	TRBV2	TGTGCCAGCAGTGGTGCCAGGGTGGGCAATCAGCCCCAGCATTTT	CASSGARVGNQPQHF
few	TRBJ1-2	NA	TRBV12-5	TGTGCTAGTGGACAATACCAAGGCTTCGGCTACACCTTC	CASGQYQGFGYTF
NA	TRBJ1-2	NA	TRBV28	TGTGCCAGCAGTTCTGGGGCGGAAGCTAACTATGGCTACACCTTC	CASSSGAEANYGYTF
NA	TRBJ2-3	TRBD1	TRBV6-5	TGTGCCAGCAGTTACTCCCCGACAGGGTGGACAGATACGCAGTATTTT	CASSYSPTGWTDTQYF
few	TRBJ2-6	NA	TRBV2	TGTGCCAGCACCTGGGACGGCCGCTCTGGGGCCAACGTCCTGACTTTC	CASTWDGRSGANVLTF
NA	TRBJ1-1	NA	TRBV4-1	TGCGCCAGCAGCCGCCCAGGCCCTGAAGCTTTCTTT	CASSRPGPEAFF
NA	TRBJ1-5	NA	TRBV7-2	TGTGCCAGCAGCTTAGGATGGGGAATAAATCAGCCCCAGCATTTT	CASSLGWGINQPQHF
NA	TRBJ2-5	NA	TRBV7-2	TGTGCCAGCAGCTTAGGGTTGCCGGCAGAGACCCAGTACTTC	CASSLGLPAETQYF